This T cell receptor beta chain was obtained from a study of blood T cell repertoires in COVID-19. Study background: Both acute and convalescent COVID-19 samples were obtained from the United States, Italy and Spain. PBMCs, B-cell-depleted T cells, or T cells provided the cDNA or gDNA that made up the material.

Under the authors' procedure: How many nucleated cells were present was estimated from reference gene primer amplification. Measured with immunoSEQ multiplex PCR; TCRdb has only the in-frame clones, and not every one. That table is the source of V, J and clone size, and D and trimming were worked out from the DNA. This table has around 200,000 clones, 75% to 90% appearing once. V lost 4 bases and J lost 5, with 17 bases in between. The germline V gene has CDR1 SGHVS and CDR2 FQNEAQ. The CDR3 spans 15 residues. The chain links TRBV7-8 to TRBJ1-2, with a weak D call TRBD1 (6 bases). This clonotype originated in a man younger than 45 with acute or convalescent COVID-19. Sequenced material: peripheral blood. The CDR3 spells CASSSLAGEGYGYTF. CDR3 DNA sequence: TGTGCCAGCAGCTCCCTGGCAGGGGAAGGTTATGGCTACACCTTC.